The rows below give T cell receptor beta chains drawn from one sample of a study of blood T cell repertoires in COVID-19. The repertoire was sequenced with immunoSEQ multiplex PCR; TCRdb's copy has only in-frame clones and lacks some. The sample holds around 140,000 clones, more than 75% seen once. Material: peripheral blood. The source is a human donor in a cohort sampled during active COVID-19. Each CDR3 is given with its conserved first and last residue. Size is stated for part of the rows, as once, few or many counts, or as a class when the clone is expanded.

- TRBV5-5 CASSVWGGASSYNEQFF
few TRBV18 CASSPATIQGAGVYGYTF
- TRBV28 CASSLFGQGTTDTQYF
- TRBV11-3 CASSFLRTGELFF
- TRBV10-3 CATWTGKQLNYGYTF
- TRBV5-1 CASSLGTGANEQFF
once TRBV28 CASSSINTEAFF
- TRBV14 CASSRQGYSPLHF
- TRBV10-3 CAISASTDSGNTIYF
- TRBV7-8 CASSFNRGVGEAFF
- TRBV7-2 CASSLRQATDTQYF
- TRBV13 CASSLGAGLSSYNSPLHF
- TRBV27 CASSQNRENNEKLFF
- TRBV7-3 CASSLTGGTGAYEQYF
few TRBV19 CARPWEPPPYEQYF
once TRBV24-1 CATSGSRGANNEQFF
- TRBV28 CASRARGDTGELFF
- TRBV28 CASSPGQGMKKPQHF
- TRBV27 CASSQGGWYNEQFF
few TRBV19 CASSTPGGGTGGVRGNQPQHF
- TRBV5-4 CASSLAGGQETQYF
- TRBV7-6 CASSLYPGRAYNEQFF
- TRBV6-5 CASSYSRTGGNYGYTF
- TRBV2 CASSERRKNTEAFF
- TRBV6-5 CASGTVNTEAFF
- TRBV2 CASIGYGEAFF
few TRBV2 CASNRLDRATEAFF
once TRBV19 CASSSSESYLVQFF
- TRBV2 CASRQGQQETQYF
- TRBV10-3 CAISESGVGGANVLTF
once TRBV5-1 CASSQGQGGEKLFF